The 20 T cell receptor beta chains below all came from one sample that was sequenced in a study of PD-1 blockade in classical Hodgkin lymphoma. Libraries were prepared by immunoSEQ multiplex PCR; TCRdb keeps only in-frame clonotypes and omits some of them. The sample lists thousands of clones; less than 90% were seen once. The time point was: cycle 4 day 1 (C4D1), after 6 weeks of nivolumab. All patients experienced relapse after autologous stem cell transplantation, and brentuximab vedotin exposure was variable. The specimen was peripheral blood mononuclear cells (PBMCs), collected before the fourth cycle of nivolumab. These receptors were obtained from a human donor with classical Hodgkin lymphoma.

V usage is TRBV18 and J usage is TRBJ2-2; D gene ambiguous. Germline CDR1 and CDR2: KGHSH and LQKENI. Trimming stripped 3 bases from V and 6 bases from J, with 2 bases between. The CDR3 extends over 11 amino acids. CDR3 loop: CASSPAGELFF. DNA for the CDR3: TGTGCCAGCTCACCTGCCGGGGAGCTGTTTTTT.

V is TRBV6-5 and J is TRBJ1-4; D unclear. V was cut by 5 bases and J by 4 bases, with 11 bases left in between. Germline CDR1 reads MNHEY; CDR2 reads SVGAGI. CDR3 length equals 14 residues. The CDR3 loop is CASSHGRYNEKLFF. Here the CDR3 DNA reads TGTGCCAGCAGTCATGGACGGTATAATGAAAAACTGTTTTTT.

CDR3 nucleotides: TGTGCCAGCGGACGGAGGAGGGAAAAACTGTTTTTT. It translates to CASGRRREKLFF. The chain recombines TRBV6-6 with TRBJ1-4; D uncertain. Trimming pared 8 bases from V and 8 bases from J, leaving 12 bases between. CDR3 size: 12 residues. CDR1 and CDR2 from the germline V gene are MNHNY and SVGAGI (reference sequence).

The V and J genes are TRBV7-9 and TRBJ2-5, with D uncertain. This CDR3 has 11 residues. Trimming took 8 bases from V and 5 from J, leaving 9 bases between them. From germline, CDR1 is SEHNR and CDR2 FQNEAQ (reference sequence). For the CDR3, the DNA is TGTGCCAGCCAACGGGTGGAGACCCAGTACTTC. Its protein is CASQRVETQYF.

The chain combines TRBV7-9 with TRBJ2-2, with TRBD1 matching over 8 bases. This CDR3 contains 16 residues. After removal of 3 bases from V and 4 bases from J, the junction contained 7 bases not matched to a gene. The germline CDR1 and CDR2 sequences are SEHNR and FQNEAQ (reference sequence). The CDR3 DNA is TGTGCCAGCAGCTTGAGACAGGGGATCCCCACCGGGGAGCTGTTTTTT. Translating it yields CASSLRQGIPTGELFF.

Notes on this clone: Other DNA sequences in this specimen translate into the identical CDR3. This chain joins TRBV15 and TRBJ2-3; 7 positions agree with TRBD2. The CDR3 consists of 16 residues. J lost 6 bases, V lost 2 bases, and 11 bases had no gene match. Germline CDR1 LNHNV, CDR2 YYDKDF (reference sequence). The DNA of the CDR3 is TGTGCCACCAGCAGAAGACTGGCGGGGGTAGGGGATACGCAGTATTTT. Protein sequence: CATSRRLAGVGDTQYF.

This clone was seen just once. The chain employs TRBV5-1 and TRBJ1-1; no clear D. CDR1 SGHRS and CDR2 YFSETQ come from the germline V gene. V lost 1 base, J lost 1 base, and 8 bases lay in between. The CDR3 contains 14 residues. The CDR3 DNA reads TGCGCCAGCAGCTTGAGGCAGCAGAACACTGAAGCTTTCTTT. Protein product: CASSLRQQNTEAFF.

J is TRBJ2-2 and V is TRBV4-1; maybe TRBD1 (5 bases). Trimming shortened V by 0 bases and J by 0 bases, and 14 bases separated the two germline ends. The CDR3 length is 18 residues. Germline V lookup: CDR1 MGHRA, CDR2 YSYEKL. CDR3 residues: CASSQDWKGRSNTGELFF. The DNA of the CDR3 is TGCGCCAGCAGCCAAGATTGGAAGGGGCGTTCGAACACCGGGGAGCTGTTTTTT.

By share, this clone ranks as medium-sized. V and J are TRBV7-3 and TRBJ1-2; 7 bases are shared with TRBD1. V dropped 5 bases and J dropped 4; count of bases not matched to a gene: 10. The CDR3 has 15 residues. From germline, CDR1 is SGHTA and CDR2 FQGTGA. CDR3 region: CASSPQLTGTYGYTF. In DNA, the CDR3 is TGTGCCAGCAGCCCCCAACTGACAGGGACCTATGGCTACACCTTC. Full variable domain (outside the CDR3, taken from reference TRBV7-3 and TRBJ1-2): GAGVSQTPSNKVTEKGKYVELRCDPISGHTALYWYRQSLGQGPEFLIYFQGTGAADDSGLPNDRFFAVRPEGSVSTLKIQRTERGDSAVYLCASSPQLTGTYGYTFGSGTRLTVV.

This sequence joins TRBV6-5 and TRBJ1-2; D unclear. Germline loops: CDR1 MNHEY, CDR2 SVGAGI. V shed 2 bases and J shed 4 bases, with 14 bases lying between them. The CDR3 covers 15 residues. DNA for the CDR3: TGTGCCAGCAGTTACAGACTCGAGGTAGGCTATGGCTACACCTTC. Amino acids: CASSYRLEVGYGYTF.

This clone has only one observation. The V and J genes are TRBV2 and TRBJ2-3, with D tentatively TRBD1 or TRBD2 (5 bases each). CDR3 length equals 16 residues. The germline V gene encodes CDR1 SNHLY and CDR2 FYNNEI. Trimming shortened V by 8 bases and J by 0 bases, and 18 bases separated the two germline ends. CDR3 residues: CASGNPGRTSTDTQYF. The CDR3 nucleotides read TGTGCCAGCGGGAACCCAGGGAGAACTAGCACAGATACGCAGTATTTT.

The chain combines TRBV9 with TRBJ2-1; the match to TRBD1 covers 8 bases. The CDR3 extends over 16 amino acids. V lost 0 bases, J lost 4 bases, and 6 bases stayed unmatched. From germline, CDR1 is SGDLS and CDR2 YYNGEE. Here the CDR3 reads CASSVGWTGTYNEQFF. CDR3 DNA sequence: TGTGCCAGCAGCGTAGGTTGGACAGGGACTTACAATGAGCAGTTCTTC.

CDR3 sequence reads: CASTRQMNTEAFF. The CDR3 region has the DNA TGTGCCAGCACCCGACAGATGAACACTGAAGCTTTCTTT. The rearrangement uses TRBV28 and TRBJ1-1, with D possibly matching TRBD1 (5 bases). The CDR3 runs to 13 residues. Germline V gene lookup returns CDR1 MDHEN and CDR2 SYDVKM. Between the trimmed V and J ends, which lost 7 bases and 0 bases, there was a span of 9 bases.

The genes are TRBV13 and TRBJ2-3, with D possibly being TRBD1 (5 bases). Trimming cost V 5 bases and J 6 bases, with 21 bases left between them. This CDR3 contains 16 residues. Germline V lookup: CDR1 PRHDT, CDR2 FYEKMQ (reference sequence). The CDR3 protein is CASSQGFTAPRDTQYF. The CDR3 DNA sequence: TGTGCCAGCAGCCAGGGCTTTACAGCTCCGCGGGATACGCAGTATTTT.

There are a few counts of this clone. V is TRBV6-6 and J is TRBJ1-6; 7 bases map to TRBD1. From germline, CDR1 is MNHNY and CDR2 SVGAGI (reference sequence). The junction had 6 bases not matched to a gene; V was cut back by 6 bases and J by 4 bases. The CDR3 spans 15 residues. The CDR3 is CASRVAGQYNSPLHF. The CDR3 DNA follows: TGTGCCAGCAGAGTCGCGGGACAGTATAATTCACCCCTCCACTTT.

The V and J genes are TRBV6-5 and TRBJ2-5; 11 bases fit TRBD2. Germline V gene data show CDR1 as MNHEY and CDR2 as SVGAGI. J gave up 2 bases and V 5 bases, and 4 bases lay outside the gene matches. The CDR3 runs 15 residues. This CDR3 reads CASSPSGGPQETQYF. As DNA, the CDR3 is TGTGCCAGCAGTCCTAGCGGGGGGCCGCAAGAGACCCAGTACTTC.

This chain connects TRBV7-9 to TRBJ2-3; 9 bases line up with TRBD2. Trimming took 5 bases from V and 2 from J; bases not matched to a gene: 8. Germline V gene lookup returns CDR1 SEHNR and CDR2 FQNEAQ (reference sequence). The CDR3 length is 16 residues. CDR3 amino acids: CASSPTGTSITDTQYF. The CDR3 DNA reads TGTGCCAGCAGCCCGACCGGGACTAGCATCACAGATACGCAGTATTTT. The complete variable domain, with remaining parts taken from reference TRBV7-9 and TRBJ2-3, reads DTGVSQNPRHKITKRGQNVTFRCDPISEHNRLYWYRQTLGQGPEFLTYFQNEAQLEKSRLLSDRFSAERPKGSFSTLEIQRTEQGDSAMYLCASSPTGTSITDTQYFGPGTRLTVL.

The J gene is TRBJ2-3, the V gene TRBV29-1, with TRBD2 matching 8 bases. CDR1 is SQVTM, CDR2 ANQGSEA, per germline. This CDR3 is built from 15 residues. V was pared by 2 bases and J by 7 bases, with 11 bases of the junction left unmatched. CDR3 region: CSVERPGGGSHTQYF. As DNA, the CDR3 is TGCAGCGTTGAAAGGCCGGGAGGGGGGTCACATACGCAGTATTTT.

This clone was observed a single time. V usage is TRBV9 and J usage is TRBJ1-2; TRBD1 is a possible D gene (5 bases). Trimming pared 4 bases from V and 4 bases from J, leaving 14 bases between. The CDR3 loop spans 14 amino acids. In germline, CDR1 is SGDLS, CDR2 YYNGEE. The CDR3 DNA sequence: TGTGCCAGCAGCCCCCGACAGACCACCTATGGCTACACCTTC. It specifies CASSPRQTTYGYTF.

The CDR3 loop reads CAWVTDPREGDDTQYF. CDR3 in DNA: TGTGCCTGGGTTACAGACCCGCGGGAGGGCGATGATACGCAGTATTTT. This chain joins TRBV30 and TRBJ2-3; TRBD2 matches at 9 bases. The V gene's germline CDR1 is GTSNPN and CDR2 SVGIG (reference sequence). V lost 5 bases, J lost 6 bases, and 15 bases stayed unmatched. There are 16 residues in the CDR3.